The rows below give T cell receptor beta chains drawn from one sample of a study of lung T cells in sarcoidosis with Löfgren's syndrome. Using its own MiXCR run on the reads, TCRdb lists one record per CDR3 protein. In the table there are about 9,400 distinct CDR3 sequences, 15% to 20% of which are singletons. Sequences were obtained from CD4+ T cells from bronchoalveolar lavage. These receptors were collected from a human donor with sarcoidosis (Löfgren's syndrome or another form), or a control subject (not recorded which). The CDR3 runs from the conserved cysteine through the conserved F or W. A D gene is named only where the DNA matches it firmly. Only part of the rows carry a size: once, few, many, or a class if the clone is expanded.

clone_size d_call j_call v_call cdr3_nt cdr3_aa
medium-sized TRBD2 TRBJ2-1 TRBV24-1 TGTGCCACCGGGACTAGCGGTCGCGGGGAGCAGTTCTTC CATGTSGRGEQFF
large - TRBJ2-1 TRBV20-1 TGCAGTGCTAGGCCTACAGTTTCGGTGCAGTTCTTC CSARPTVSVQFF
many TRBD1 TRBJ1-2 TRBV10-3 TGTGCCACAAACTCCCCGGGACAGGGATTTGGCTACACCTTC CATNSPGQGFGYTF
- - TRBJ1-1 TRBV9 TGTGCCAGCAGCGTAGTAGACGGCTTCATGAACACTGAAGCTTTCTTT CASSVVDGFMNTEAFF
many - TRBJ2-1 TRBV12-3/TRBV12-4 TGTGCCAGCAGTTTTAGCGGTTACAATGAGCAGTTCTTC CASSFSGYNEQFF
few TRBD2 TRBJ2-3 TRBV7-9 TGTGCCAGCAGCCCCGGGACTAGCGGGAGAGAGGATACGCAGTATTTT CASSPGTSGREDTQYF
many - TRBJ2-7 TRBV11-2 TGTGCCAGCAGCGTCGTCGGGGGTGTTACCTACGAGCAGTACTTC CASSVVGGVTYEQYF
medium-sized TRBD2 TRBJ2-3 TRBV27 TGTGCCAGCACGGCCAGCGGGGGCCGCACAGATACGCAGTATTTT CASTASGGRTDTQYF
large TRBD1 TRBJ2-3 TRBV7-2 TGTGCCAGCAGCCGACAGGGAGATACGCAGTATTTT CASSRQGDTQYF
many - TRBJ2-1 TRBV24-1 TGTGCCACCAGTGGTAGTACTGCCGAAGTTGCACATGAGCAGTTCTTC CATSGSTAEVAHEQFF
many - TRBJ1-6 TRBV11-2 TGTGCCAGCAGCTGGAGAATGGATGGGTCACCCCTCCACTTT CASSWRMDGSPLHF
many TRBD2 TRBJ2-3 TRBV7-2 TGTGCCAGCAGGTCTAGCGGGGTATCAGATACGCAGTATTTT CASRSSGVSDTQYF
many - TRBJ2-4 TRBV7-2 TGTGCCAGCAGCTTACCGGAGGGAGTGGGCAAAAACATTCAGTACTTC CASSLPEGVGKNIQYF
medium-sized - TRBJ2-1 TRBV7-7 TGTGCCAGCAGCTTAACTAGCCGCAGCTCCTACAATGAGCAGTTCTTC CASSLTSRSSYNEQFF
many - TRBJ1-2 TRBV6-1 TGTGCCAGCAGCCCTACATTACAGGGCACGTCTACCTTC CASSPTLQGTSTF
many - TRBJ1-1 TRBV6-6 TGTGCCAGCAGTTACGGCGGCACTGAAGCTTTCTTT CASSYGGTEAFF
many TRBD1 TRBJ2-7 TRBV20-1 TGCAGTGCAACAGGGGAAGAGCAGTACTTC CSATGEEQYF
many TRBD1 TRBJ2-2 TRBV19 TGTGCCAGTCGGGACAGGGGGCAATCCGGGGAGCTGTTTTTT CASRDRGQSGELFF
many TRBD2 TRBJ2-7 TRBV7-2 TGTGCCAGCAGCCGCGGGGTAGCGGGGCCCTACGAGCAGTACTTC CASSRGVAGPYEQYF
many TRBD2 TRBJ2-1 TRBV6-2/TRBV6-3 TGTGCCAGCAGTTACAGACTAGCGGGAAAGAATGAGCAGTTCTTC CASSYRLAGKNEQFF
many - TRBJ1-2 TRBV12-3/TRBV12-4 TGTGCCAGCAGTCTAGGAGCGGGGCTCTATGGCTACACCTTC CASSLGAGLYGYTF
many - TRBJ2-2 TRBV5-1 TGCGCCAGCAGCTTGACCATTGCAAGCACCGGGGAGCTGTTTTTT CASSLTIASTGELFF
large - TRBJ1-1 TRBV6-2/TRBV6-3 TGTGCCAGCATGAAACGGACAGTGAACACTGAAGCTTTCTTT CASMKRTVNTEAFF
many TRBD2 TRBJ2-5 TRBV20-1 TGCAGTGCTGGAGGAGGGAGCGGGGTTAGTCAAGAGACCCAGTACTTC CSAGGGSGVSQETQYF
medium-sized - TRBJ2-6 TRBV6-1 TGTGCCAGCCAACCCAGGGAGATTCTCTCTGGGGCCAACGTCCTGACTTTC CASQPREILSGANVLTF
many - TRBJ2-2 TRBV20-1 TGCAGTGCCCCAGCGGAGAGCACCGGGGAGCTGTTTTTT CSAPAESTGELFF
few - TRBJ2-7 TRBV2 TGTGCCAGCAGTGGAGTACAGGTCTCCTACGAGCAGTACTTC CASSGVQVSYEQYF
many TRBD2 TRBJ2-3 TRBV15 TGTGCCACCAGCAGAGGGGCTAGCGGGGTCACAGATACGCAGTATTTT CATSRGASGVTDTQYF
medium-sized - TRBJ2-1 TRBV6-2/TRBV6-3 TGTGCCAGCAGTTACACGGGGTGGGAGCAGTTCTTC CASSYTGWEQFF
many - TRBJ2-7 TRBV7-8 TGTGCCAGCAGCGTGGACCCCTACGAGCAGTACTTC CASSVDPYEQYF
medium-sized - TRBJ2-3 TRBV7-6 TGTGCCAGCAGCAAGCCGGGCCGGGGCACAGATACGCAGTATTTT CASSKPGRGTDTQYF
many TRBD2 TRBJ2-1 TRBV12-3/TRBV12-4 TGTGCCAGCAGTTTCCCACAAGGGGTGAGCGGGAGGCATGAGCAGTTCTTC CASSFPQGVSGRHEQFF
many TRBD1 TRBJ1-6 TRBV10-3 TGTGCCATGGGGACAGGGAAGGGATCACCCCTCCACTTT CAMGTGKGSPLHF
many - TRBJ2-5 TRBV10-3 TGTGCCACCTGGATGGGGCGAGCCTTTCCAGAGACCCAGTACTTC CATWMGRAFPETQYF
many TRBD2 TRBJ2-3 TRBV4-1 TGCGCCAGCAGCCAAGGACTAGCGGGGGGCACAGATACGCAGTATTTT CASSQGLAGGTDTQYF
many TRBD2 TRBJ2-1 TRBV28 TGTGCCAGCAGTCCCGGGACTAGCGGGATCATCTACAATGAGCAGTTCTTC CASSPGTSGIIYNEQFF
many - TRBJ2-3 TRBV4-3 TGCGCCAGCAGCCAAGAGGCGCCAACCAGCACAGATACGCAGTATTTT CASSQEAPTSTDTQYF
medium-sized TRBD2 TRBJ2-3 TRBV7-9 TGTGCCAGCAGCTTAGATAGCGGGGCCCGGGATACGCAGTATTTT CASSLDSGARDTQYF
medium-sized - TRBJ1-1 TRBV28 TGTGCCAGCAGTTTATGGGGAAAGGGCAGGGGTTCCACTGAAGCTTTCTTT CASSLWGKGRGSTEAFF
medium-sized - TRBJ2-3 TRBV20-1 TGCAGTGCTAGACTCGCAGGGGCAGATACGCAGTATTTT CSARLAGADTQYF